These 6 T cell receptor beta chains share one sample of origin, sequenced in a study of ipilimumab plus nivolumab after autologous stem cell transplantation. The data were produced by immunoSEQ multiplex PCR, yet TCRdb's version contains in-frame clones alone and is incomplete. Of some 44,000 clones listed, about 88% are singletons. Material: PBMCs, obtained in a trial of ipilimumab plus nivolumab as post-transplant consolidation. Receptors were obtained from a male donor with multiple myeloma.

The chain couples TRBV7-2 to TRBJ1-2, with D unclear. Per the germline V gene, CDR1 is SGHTA and CDR2 is FQGNSA. CDR3 length: 13 amino acids. The ends were cut back, 3 bases at V and 7 bases at J, with 12 bases in the middle. The CDR3 loop reads CASSLRRERGYTF. The CDR3 bases are TGTGCCAGCAGCTTGAGGAGGGAGCGTGGCTACACCTTC.

This clone was found once. The V gene is TRBV19, the J gene TRBJ1-1, with TRBD1 matching 11 bases. V shed 5 bases and J 4 bases; nucleotides not matched to a gene: 0. CDR3 length: 13 amino acids. Germline CDR1 is LNHDA and CDR2 is SQIVND (reference sequence). The CDR3 DNA reads as TGTGCCAGTAGTGGGACAGGGGGCACTGAAGCTTTCTTT. It translates to CASSGTGGTEAFF.

Only a few counts were recorded for this clone. This sequence joins TRBV5-1 and TRBJ2-5; D is undetermined. This CDR3 is 12 amino acids long. CDR1 and CDR2 (germline): SGHRS, YFSETQ. The CDR3 region is CASRQPQETQYF. CDR3 coding DNA: TGCGCATCGCGCCAGCCACAAGAGACCCAGTACTTC.

V is TRBV7-3 and J is TRBJ2-1, with 11 bases lining up with TRBD2. V lost 5 bases to trimming and J lost 3 bases; unmatched junction nucleotides: 3. Germline values: CDR1 SGHTA, CDR2 FQGTGA. The CDR3 has 15 residues. CDR3 amino acids: CASSPGTSGYNEQFF. The DNA for the CDR3 is TGTGCCAGCAGCCCGGGGACTAGCGGCTACAATGAGCAGTTCTTC.

V is TRBV5-1 and J is TRBJ1-1; D may be TRBD1 (5 bases). The CDR3 totals 14 residues. Per the germline V gene, CDR1 is SGHRS and CDR2 is YFSETQ. Between the trimmed V and J ends, which lost 4 bases and 4 bases, there was a span of 14 bases. Here the CDR3 DNA reads TGCGCCAGCAGCCCCCTTGGGGGTTCCACTGAAGCTTTCTTT. This codes for CASSPLGGSTEAFF.

The gene calls are TRBV6-6 and TRBJ1-5; unclear D gene. Trimming cost V 0 bases and J 7 bases, with 16 bases left between them. Germline values: CDR1 MNHNY, CDR2 SVGAGI (reference sequence). The length of the CDR3 is 16 residues. CDR3 nucleotides: TGTGCCAGCAGTTACTCGAGTAATGGGGAGTTCCAGCCCCAGCATTTT. This gives the protein CASSYSSNGEFQPQHF.